This T cell receptor beta chain stems from a study of post-analysis software for immune sequencing data (dated by TCRdb to 2013 to 2016). Looking at the study overall: Recorded disease courses included relapsing-remitting, secondary progressive and progressive-relapsing multiple sclerosis, with some patients lacking subtype annotation. Patient repertoires were compared against 11 to 12 previously published healthy control repertoires from donors aged 6 to 25 years. A subset of samples was prepared in parallel using single-end sample barcoding, then pooled and co-amplified after Illumina adapter ligation.

This clonotype has only a few counts. The clone's antigen remains unknown. Base qualities were left out, and no much larger clone turns up one base away. The library was made by PCR. The sequencer was an Illumina HiSeq 2500. To reduce PCR and sequencing biases, unique molecular identifiers were incorporated into the TCR beta cDNA libraries. Per 1 to 10 million input T cells, approximately 500,000 cDNA molecules were obtained, such that each molecule approximated one T cell. The patient libraries were prepared and sequenced using the same protocol as the earlier healthy control dataset. Within a given batch, samples were prepared together, multiplexed and sequenced on the same HiSeq lane. The original pipeline was this. MIGEC was used to process the raw barcoded reads, and molecular identifier groups with only a single read were discarded before consensus assembly and CDR3 extraction. Clonotype tables were post-analysed with VDJtools, normalizing diversity by down-sampling all datasets to the smallest sample size. Repertoire overlap clustering matched CDR3 amino acid but not nucleotide sequences to correct batch-related cross-sample contamination. The public sequencing data were trimmed at Q25 with fastp and processed into clonotypes with MiXCR by TCRdb, which kept only in-frame beta chains. Rows matching on CDR3 protein sequence are summarized as one entry with the most common DNA and genes. TCRdb, not the authors, supplied the V and J calls. Within this sample are 700,000 to 900,000 distinct CDR3 sequences, with just over 45% of them counted one time only. The ten largest clones capture approximately 4.4% of the sample.

Including the terminal cysteine and phenylalanine, the CDR3 comprises 13 residues. The only DNA kept is the CDR3, 39 bases in frame from the first base. V loses 1 base, J loses 2 bases, and the germline ends lie 6 bases apart. From the germline V gene, CDR1 is SGHRS and CDR2 is YFSETQ. TCR beta repertoires were profiled from peripheral blood of over 10 young patients with multiple sclerosis to demonstrate the VDJtools post-analysis software. Multiple sclerosis patients were children and adolescents aged about 6 to 15 years. What the research found in general, with its limitations: Patients showed significantly higher frequencies than controls for a handful of TRBV segments, among them TRBV5-6, TRBV5-1 and TRBV20-1. Normalized Chao1 diversity was significantly lower in multiple sclerosis patients than controls, suggesting substantial peripheral T-cell clonal expansion. The multiple sclerosis patient group was slightly younger than the control group. Direct clustering with F measure showed strong co-clustering of samples prepared in the same batch, prompting a batch-effect correction.

The origin of this receptor is a girl aged 10-17 years with multiple sclerosis. The sample taken for sequencing was blood. The chain joins TRBV5-1 to TRBJ2-5; no D gene can be assigned with confidence. The CDR3 sequence is CASSLQQQETQYF. The sequence in DNA is TGCGCCAGCAGCTTGCAACAGCAAGAGACCCAGTACTTC.